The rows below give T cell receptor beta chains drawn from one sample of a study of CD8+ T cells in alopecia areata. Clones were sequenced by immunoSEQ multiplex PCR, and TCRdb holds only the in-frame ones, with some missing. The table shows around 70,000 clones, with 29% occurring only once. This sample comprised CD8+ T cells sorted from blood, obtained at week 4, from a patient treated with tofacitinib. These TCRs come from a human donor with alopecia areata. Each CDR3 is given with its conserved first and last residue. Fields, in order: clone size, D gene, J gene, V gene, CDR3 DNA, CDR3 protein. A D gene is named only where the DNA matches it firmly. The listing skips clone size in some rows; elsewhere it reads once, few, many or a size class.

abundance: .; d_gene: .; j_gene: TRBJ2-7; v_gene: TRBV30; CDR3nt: TGTGCCTGGAGTGCCGGAACCAACTACGAGCAGTACTTC; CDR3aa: CAWSAGTNYEQYF
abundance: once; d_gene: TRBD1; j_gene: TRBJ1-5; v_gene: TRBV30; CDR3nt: TGTGCCTGGAGTCCCCGGCGGACAGGGTATCAGCCCCAGCATTTT; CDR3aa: CAWSPRRTGYQPQHF
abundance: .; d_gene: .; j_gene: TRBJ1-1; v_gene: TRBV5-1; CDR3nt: TGCGCCAGCAGCGCGGGACAGAACACTGAAGCTTTCTTT; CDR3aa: CASSAGQNTEAFF
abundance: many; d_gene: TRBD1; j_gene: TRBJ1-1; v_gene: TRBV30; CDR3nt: TGTGCCTGGACCCCACGACAGGGGGATGAAGCTTTCTTT; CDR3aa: CAWTPRQGDEAFF
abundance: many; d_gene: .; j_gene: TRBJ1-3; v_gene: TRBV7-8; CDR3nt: TGTGCCAGCAGCTTAGAGGGGGGCTCTGGAAACACCATATATTTT; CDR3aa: CASSLEGGSGNTIYF
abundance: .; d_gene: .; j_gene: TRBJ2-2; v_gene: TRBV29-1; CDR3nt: TGCAGCGTCCGGGGCGGGGTGGAGACCGGGGAGCTGTTTTTT; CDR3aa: CSVRGGVETGELFF
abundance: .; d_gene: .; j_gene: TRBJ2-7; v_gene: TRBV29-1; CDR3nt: TGCAGCGTTGTATTTCGGGGCGAGCAGTACTTC; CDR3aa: CSVVFRGEQYF
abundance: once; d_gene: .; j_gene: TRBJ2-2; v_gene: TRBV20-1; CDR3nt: TGCAGTGCTGCCGGGGAGCTGTTTTTT; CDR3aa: CSAAGELFF
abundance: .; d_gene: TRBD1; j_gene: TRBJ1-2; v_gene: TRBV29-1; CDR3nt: TGCAGCGTTCTGGACAGGGTAAACTATGGCTACACCTTC; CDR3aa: CSVLDRVNYGYTF
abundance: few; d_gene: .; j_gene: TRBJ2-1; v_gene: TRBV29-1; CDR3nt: TGCAGCGCCGGGGGCGGTTCCTACAATGAGCAGTTCTTC; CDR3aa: CSAGGGSYNEQFF
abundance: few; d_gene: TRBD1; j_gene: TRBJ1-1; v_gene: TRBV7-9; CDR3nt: TGTGCCAGCAGCCGAGACAGGGTGGTAACTGAAGCTTTCTTT; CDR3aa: CASSRDRVVTEAFF
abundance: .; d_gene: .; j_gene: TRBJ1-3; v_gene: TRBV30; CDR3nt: TGTGCCTGGAGTGCCCAGATCCAGCGAGTTGCTGGAAACACCATATATTTT; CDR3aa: CAWSAQIQRVAGNTIYF
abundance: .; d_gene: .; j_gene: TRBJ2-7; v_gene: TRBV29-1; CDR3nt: TGCAGCGGGGGGGTTACCGCCTACGAGCAGTACTTC; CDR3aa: CSGGVTAYEQYF
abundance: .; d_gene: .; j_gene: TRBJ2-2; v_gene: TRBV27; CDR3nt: TGTGCCAGCAGTTTACGGGGGTACACCGGGGAGCTGTTTTTT; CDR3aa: CASSLRGYTGELFF
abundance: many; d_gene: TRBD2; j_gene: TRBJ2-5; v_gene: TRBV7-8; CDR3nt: TGTGCCAGCAGCTACCAGCGGGAGGAGGGTAGGGAGACCCAGTACTTC; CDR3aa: CASSYQREEGRETQYF
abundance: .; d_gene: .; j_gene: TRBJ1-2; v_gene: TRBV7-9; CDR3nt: TGTGCCAGCACCCTAGGGGGAGGGGACTATGGCTACACCTTC; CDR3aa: CASTLGGGDYGYTF
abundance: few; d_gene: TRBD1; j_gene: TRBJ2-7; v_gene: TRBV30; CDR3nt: TGTGCCTGGAGTGCGGACAGGCTTCTCGAGCAGTACTTC; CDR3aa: CAWSADRLLEQYF
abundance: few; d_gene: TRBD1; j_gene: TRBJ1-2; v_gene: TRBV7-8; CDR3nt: TGTGCCAGCAGCTTAGACAGGGGGCAGGATGGCTACACCTTC; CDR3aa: CASSLDRGQDGYTF
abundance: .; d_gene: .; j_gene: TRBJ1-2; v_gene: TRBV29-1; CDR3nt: TGCAGCGTTGTAGCCTGGGAGGTGGGGAACTATGGCTACACCTTC; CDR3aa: CSVVAWEVGNYGYTF
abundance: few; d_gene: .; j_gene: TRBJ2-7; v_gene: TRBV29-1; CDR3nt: TGCAGCGTTGAAAACAGCCACCCCTACGAGCAGTACTTC; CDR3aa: CSVENSHPYEQYF
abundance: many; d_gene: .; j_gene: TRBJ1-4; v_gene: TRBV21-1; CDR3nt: TGTGCCAGCAGCAAAGGGGACAGGGATTACTCGCTGTTTTTT; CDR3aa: CASSKGDRDYSLFF
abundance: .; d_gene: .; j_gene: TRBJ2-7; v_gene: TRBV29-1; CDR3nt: TGCAGCGTTGTCGGGATCTCCTACGAGCAGTACTTC; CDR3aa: CSVVGISYEQYF
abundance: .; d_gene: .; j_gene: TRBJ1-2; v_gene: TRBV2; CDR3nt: TGTGCCAGCAGTGAACGGGGTAGTGCACGCGGCTATGGCTACACCTTC; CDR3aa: CASSERGSARGYGYTF
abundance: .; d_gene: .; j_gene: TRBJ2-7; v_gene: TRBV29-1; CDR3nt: TGCAGCGTTGGACAGGGGAAGGGCGGGAGCGAGCAGTACTTC; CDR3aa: CSVGQGKGGSEQYF
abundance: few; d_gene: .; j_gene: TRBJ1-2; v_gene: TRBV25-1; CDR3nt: TGTGCCAGCAGTGAAGGGGATGGCTACACCTTC; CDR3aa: CASSEGDGYTF
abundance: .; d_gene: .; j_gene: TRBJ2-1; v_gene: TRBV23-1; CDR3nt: TGCGCCAGCAGTCAACTACAGGGCGCCTACAATGAGCAGTTCTTC; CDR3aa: CASSQLQGAYNEQFF
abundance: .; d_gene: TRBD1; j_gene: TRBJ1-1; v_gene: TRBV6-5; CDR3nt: TGTGCCAGCAGTACAGGGGGGAACACTGAAGCTTTCTTT; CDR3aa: CASSTGGNTEAFF
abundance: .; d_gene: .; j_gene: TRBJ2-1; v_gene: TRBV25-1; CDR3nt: TGTGCCAGCAGTGAACAGGGGTCCTACAATGAGCAGTTCTTC; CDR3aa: CASSEQGSYNEQFF
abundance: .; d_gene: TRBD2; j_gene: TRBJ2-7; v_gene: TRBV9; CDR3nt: TGTGCCAGCAGCGAAGGGACTAGCCCTTCCGAGCAGTACTTC; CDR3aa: CASSEGTSPSEQYF
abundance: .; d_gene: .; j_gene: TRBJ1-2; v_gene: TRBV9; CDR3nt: TGTGCCAGCAGCCCAAGTCGAGGCACAGGCTACACCTTC; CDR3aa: CASSPSRGTGYTF
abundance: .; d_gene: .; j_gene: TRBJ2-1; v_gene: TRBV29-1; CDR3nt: TGCAGCGTTGAAGATTTTAGGGATTACAATGAGCAGTTCTTC; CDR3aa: CSVEDFRDYNEQFF
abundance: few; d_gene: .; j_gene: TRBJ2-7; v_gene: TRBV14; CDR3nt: TGTGCCAGCAGCCAAGTTGCAGGAACCTACGAGCAGTACTTC; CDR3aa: CASSQVAGTYEQYF
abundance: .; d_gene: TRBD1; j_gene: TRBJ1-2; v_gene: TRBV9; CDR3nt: TGTGCCAGCAGCGGAGAAGGACAGGGGGCTGTCTATGGCTACACCTTC; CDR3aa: CASSGEGQGAVYGYTF
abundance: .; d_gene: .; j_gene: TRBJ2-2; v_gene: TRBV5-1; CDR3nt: TGCGCCAGCAGCTGGGACCGCCTGTCCAGACACACCGGGGAGCTGTTTTTT; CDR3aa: CASSWDRLSRHTGELFF
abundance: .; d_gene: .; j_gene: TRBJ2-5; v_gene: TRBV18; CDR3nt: TGTGCCAGCTCACCACCCTCACAAGAGACCCAGTACTTC; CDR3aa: CASSPPSQETQYF
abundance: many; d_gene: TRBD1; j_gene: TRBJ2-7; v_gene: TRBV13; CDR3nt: TGTGCCAGCAGCCTCCAGACAGGGGTCGACGAGCAGTACTTC; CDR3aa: CASSLQTGVDEQYF
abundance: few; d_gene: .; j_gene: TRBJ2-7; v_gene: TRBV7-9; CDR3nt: TGTGCCAGCAGCTCTAGCTCCTACGAGCAGTACTTC; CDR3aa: CASSSSSYEQYF
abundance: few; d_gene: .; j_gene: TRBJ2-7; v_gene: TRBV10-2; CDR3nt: TGCGCCAGCGGAGCAGGGAAAGAATACGAGCAGTACTTC; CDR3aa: CASGAGKEYEQYF
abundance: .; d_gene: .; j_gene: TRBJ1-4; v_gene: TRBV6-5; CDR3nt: TGTGCCAGCAGCTCCACCATAGGGCAGGGAGAAAAACTGTTTTTT; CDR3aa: CASSSTIGQGEKLFF
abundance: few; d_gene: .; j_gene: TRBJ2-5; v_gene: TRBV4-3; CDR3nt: TGCGCCAGCAGCCAAGGTCTTACGGTTCGCGAGACCCAGTACTTC; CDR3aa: CASSQGLTVRETQYF
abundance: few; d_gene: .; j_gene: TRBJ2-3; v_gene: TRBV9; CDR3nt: TGTGCCAGCAGCGTAGTTCCCGGGACTTCAGATACGCAGTATTTT; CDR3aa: CASSVVPGTSDTQYF
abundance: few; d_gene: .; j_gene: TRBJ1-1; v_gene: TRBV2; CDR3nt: TGTGCCAGCAGTGAAGGGCGGACTGAAGCTTTCTTT; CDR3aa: CASSEGRTEAFF
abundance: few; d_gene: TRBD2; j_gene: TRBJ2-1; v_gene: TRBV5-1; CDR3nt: TGCGCCAGCGGCCCTAGCGGTGAGCAGTTCTTC; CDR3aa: CASGPSGEQFF
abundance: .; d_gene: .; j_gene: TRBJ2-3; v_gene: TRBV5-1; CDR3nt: TGCGCCAGCAGCTTCCCCCGACACCCGCGGGGGCCAGATACGCAGTATTTT; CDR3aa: CASSFPRHPRGPDTQYF
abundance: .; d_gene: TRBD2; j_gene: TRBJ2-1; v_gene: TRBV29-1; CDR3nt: TGCAGCGTGGGCGGACTAGCGGTAAACAATGAGCAGTTCTTC; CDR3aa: CSVGGLAVNNEQFF
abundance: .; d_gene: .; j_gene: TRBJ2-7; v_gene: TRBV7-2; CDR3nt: TGTGCCAGCAGCCGAGTGGGGTTAAGCTCCTACGAGCAGTACTTC; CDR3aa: CASSRVGLSSYEQYF
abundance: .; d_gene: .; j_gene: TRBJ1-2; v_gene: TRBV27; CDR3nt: TGTGCCAGCCGCAGGGGCCTGGACTATGGCTACACCTTC; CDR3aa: CASRRGLDYGYTF
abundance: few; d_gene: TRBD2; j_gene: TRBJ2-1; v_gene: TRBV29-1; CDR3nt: TGCAGCGTTGGTGCGGGAGGCGCGGATGAGCAGTTCTTC; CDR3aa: CSVGAGGADEQFF
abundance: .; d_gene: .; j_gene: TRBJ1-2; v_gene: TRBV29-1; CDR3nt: TGCAGCGTTGAAACCGGGGGCTCGAACGGCTACACCTTC; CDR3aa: CSVETGGSNGYTF
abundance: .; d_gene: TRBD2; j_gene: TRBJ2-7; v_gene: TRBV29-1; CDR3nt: TGCAGCGTTGGCGGACTAGCGGGGAACTACGAGCAGTACTTC; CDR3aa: CSVGGLAGNYEQYF
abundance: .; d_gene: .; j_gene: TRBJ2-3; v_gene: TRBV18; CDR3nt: TGTGCCAGCTCACCGATGGACCGCTACACAGATACGCAGTATTTT; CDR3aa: CASSPMDRYTDTQYF
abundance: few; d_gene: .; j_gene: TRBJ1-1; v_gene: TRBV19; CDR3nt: TGTGCCACGTACCAGGGGAGTATCACTGAAGCTTTCTTT; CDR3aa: CATYQGSITEAFF
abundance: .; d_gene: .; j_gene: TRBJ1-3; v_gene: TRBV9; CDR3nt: TGTGCCAGCAGCGCTTACGCGGACTCTGGAAACACCATATATTTT; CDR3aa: CASSAYADSGNTIYF